This T cell receptor beta chain was observed in a study of OX40 agonist ivuxolimab in advanced cancers. Sequencing used immunoSEQ multiplex PCR; TCRdb keeps in-frame clones, though not all of them. Among tens of thousands of clones listed, around 90% were seen once. The CDR3 is 13 amino acids. V was clipped by 8 bases and J by 0 bases, with 10 bases between them. Germline V gene lookup returns CDR1 SNHLY and CDR2 FYNNEI. V usage is TRBV2 and J usage is TRBJ1-1; D remains ambiguous. This TCR was recovered from an adult with an advanced solid tumor such as melanoma, head and neck, liver or kidney cancer. The sample in question was CD4+ or CD8+ T cells sorted from blood, obtained in a trial of the OX40 agonist ivuxolimab. The CDR3 DNA follows: TGTGCCAGCTGTTTTTACTTGAACACTGAAGCTTTCTTT. Translated, it gives CASCFYLNTEAFF.